The sample holds many counts of the clone carrying this T cell receptor (beta chain). This specimen belongs to a study of neurological immune-mediated disorders. CDR3 length: 15 residues. J was trimmed by 0 bases and V by 4 bases; bases with no gene match: 5. Germline assignment: CDR1 SGHTS and CDR2 YDEGEE. The cDNA was generated through 5'RACE incorporating 10-nucleotide random UMIs. TCRdb reprocessed the 5' RACE reads via MiXCR and lists one record per CDR3 protein. Of about 31,000 distinct CDR3 sequences detected, about 3.8% appear once; the ten largest clones hold approximately 25%. This TCR was recovered from a middle-aged woman in good health. The chain recombines TRBV5-8 with TRBJ2-3; TRBD2 aligns across 7 bases. Sequencing was performed on CD4+ T cells from blood. This CDR3 is CASSLGGSSTDTQYF. The CDR3 nucleotides are TGTGCCAGCAGCCTCGGGGGGTCTAGCACAGATACGCAGTATTTT.